The clone carrying this T cell receptor beta chain has only a few counts. The antigen remains unidentified. Using its own MiXCR run on the 5' RACE reads, TCRdb lists one record per CDR3 protein. Of more than 650,000 distinct CDR3 sequences listed, 6.1% are singletons. This sample was included in a study of identical twins. Study results and caveats: The study based its conclusions on cross-sectional statistical analysis and did not follow the same donors. The study found that models underestimated out-of-frame TCR alpha sharing in monozygotic twins.

Germline V gene data show CDR1 as DFQATT and CDR2 as SNEGSKA (reference sequence). The V gene lost 5 bases and the J gene lost 8 bases, with 18 bases spanning the gap. CDR3 size: 13 residues. The sequence derives from a man aged 18 to 35 in good health. The chain couples TRBV20-1 to TRBJ1-2; no firm D call. Material: naive T cells sorted from blood. CDR3 sequence reads: CSALASGLVGYTF. The CDR3 DNA reads as TGCAGTGCTCTAGCCTCCGGATTGGTCGGCTACACCTTC.